The text below deals with one T cell receptor beta chain. This clonotype was detected only a few times. The antigen this receptor binds is unknown. Nothing much larger sits one base from this clone, and base qualities are not available. The CDR3 contains 13 residues, cysteine and phenylalanine counted. The read is trimmed to its CDR3 DNA, 39 bases read in frame from base 1. For CDR1 and CDR2, the germline V gene lists SGHVS and FQNEAQ. Trimming costs V 5 bases and J 5 bases, and their ends lie 12 bases apart. The data belong to a study of T-cell memory formation after mild COVID-19 (dated by TCRdb to the early 2020s). General notes on the study: TCR sequence clusters from the two donors were found to be largely donor specific. The cohort was made up of two young adult volunteers, one female and one male, who were previously healthy. T-cell clones expanding and contracting after mild COVID-19 in a couple of donors were tracked by longitudinal TCRalpha and TCRbeta repertoire sequencing. General conclusions and limits of the study: Clones contracting from day 15 to 85 had balanced CD4/CD8 phenotypes, while a second wave expanding from day 15 to 37 was biased towards CD4+. Contracting CD4+ clones turned up mainly in the CM and EM memory subsets, whereas EMRA was where CD8+ clones were enriched. The study covered only a couple of mild cases, and larger cohorts including severe cases with pre-infection samples were considered necessary. SARS-CoV-2 specificity of the second-wave clones peaking on day 37 was not confirmed. Some responding clones were found in pre-infection memory, which suggests that pre-existing cross-reactive memory T cells took part in the SARS-CoV-2 response.

The instrument given in TCRdb is Illumina NovaSeq 6000. cDNA libraries for TCRalpha and TCRbeta were prepared by 5'RACE using constant-segment primers, with sample barcodes and unique molecular identifiers added. Trizol reagent was used to extract RNA from every sample. The libraries were amplified in two PCR steps, and the second step added a second sample barcode and Illumina TruSeq adapters. Sequencing of the libraries was done on an Illumina NovaSeq, producing 2 x 150 bp paired-end reads. In the original analysis: With migec v1.2.7, reads were demultiplexed and then collapsed into UMI-guided consensus sequences. Using mixcr v2.1.11, UMI consensuses were aligned to TRA and TRB V and J templates and then assembled into clonotypes. A clonotype was counted as expanded or contracted only when both edgeR and NoisET called the clonotype significant, with the noise models trained on biological replicates. edgeR calls used a false discovery rate-adjusted p below 0.01 and a log2 fold-change threshold of 1. PCA with hierarchical clustering of max-normalized trajectories of the 1000 most abundant clonotypes was used as exploratory dynamics analysis. Separately sequenced CD4+ and CD8+ repertoires were used to assign the CD4 or CD8 phenotype of responding clones. The public reads were reprocessed in TCRdb via fastp at Q25 and MiXCR, keeping in-frame beta chains. Identical CDR3 protein sequences are pooled into one entry, listed with their most common genes and DNA. The V and J calls were determined by TCRdb, not by the authors. The sample contains hundreds of thousands of distinct CDR3 sequences, around a quarter of them found a single time. The top ten clones comprise approximately 12% of the sample.

Ficoll-Paque density gradient centrifugation was the method used to isolate PBMCs. The chain is assembled from TRBV7-8 and TRBJ1-1; matching of 5 bases hints at TRBD1 as the D gene. Sample: PBMCs or a T cell subset sorted from them (not recorded which). This TCR was recovered from an adult woman who had mild COVID-19 (a few samples of this study predate the infection). The sample titles of this study are shuffled in the database, so cell type and time point are left out; the donor was told from shared clones. Here the CDR3 is given as CASSPLGATEAFF. Read as DNA, the sequence is TGTGCCAGCAGCCCCTTAGGGGCGACTGAAGCTTTCTTT.